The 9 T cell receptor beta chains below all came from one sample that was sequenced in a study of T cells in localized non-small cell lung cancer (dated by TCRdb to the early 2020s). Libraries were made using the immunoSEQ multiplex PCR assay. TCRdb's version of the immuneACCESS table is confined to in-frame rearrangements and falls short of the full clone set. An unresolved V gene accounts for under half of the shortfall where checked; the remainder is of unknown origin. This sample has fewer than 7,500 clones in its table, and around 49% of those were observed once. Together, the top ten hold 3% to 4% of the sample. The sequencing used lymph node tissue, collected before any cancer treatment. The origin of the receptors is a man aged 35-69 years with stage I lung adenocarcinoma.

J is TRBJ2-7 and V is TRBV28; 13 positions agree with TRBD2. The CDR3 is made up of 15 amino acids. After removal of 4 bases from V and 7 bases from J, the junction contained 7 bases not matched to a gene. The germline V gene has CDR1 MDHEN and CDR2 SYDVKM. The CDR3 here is CASSSRTSGSWEQYF. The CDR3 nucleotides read TGTGCCAGCAGTTCCAGGACTAGCGGGAGTTGGGAGCAGTACTTC. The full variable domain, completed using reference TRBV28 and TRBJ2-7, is DVKVTQSSRYLVKRTGEKVFLECVQDMDHENMFWYRQDPGLGLRLIYFSYDVKMKEKGDIPEGYSVSREKKERFSLILESASTNQTSMYLCASSSRTSGSWEQYFGPGTRLTVT.

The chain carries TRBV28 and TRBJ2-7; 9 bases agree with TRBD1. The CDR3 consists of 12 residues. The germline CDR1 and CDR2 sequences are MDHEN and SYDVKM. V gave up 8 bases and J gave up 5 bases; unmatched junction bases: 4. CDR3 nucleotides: TGTGCCAGCCAGGGACAGGGCCACGAGCAGTACTTC. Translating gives CASQGQGHEQYF. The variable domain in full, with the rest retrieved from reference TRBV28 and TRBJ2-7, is DVKVTQSSRYLVKRTGEKVFLECVQDMDHENMFWYRQDPGLGLRLIYFSYDVKMKEKGDIPEGYSVSREKKERFSLILESASTNQTSMYLCASQGQGHEQYFGPGTRLTVT.

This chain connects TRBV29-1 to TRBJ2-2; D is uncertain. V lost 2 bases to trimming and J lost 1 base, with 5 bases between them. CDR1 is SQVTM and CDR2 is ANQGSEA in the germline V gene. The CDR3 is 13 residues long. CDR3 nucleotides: TGCAGCGTTGAACAGCAGAACACCGGGGAGCTGTTTTTT. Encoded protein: CSVEQQNTGELFF.

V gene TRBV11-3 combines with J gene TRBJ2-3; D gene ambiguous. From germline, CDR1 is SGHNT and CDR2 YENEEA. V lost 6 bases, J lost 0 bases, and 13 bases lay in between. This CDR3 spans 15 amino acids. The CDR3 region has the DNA TGTGCCAGCAGTACCCAGGCATCTAGCACAGATACGCAGTATTTT. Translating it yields CASSTQASSTDTQYF.

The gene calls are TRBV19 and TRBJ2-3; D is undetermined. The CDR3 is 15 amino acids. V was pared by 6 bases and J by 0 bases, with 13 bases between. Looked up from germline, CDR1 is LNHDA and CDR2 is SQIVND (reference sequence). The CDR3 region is CASRPGGFSTDTQYF. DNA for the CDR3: TGTGCCAGTAGGCCGGGTGGATTTAGCACAGATACGCAGTATTTT.

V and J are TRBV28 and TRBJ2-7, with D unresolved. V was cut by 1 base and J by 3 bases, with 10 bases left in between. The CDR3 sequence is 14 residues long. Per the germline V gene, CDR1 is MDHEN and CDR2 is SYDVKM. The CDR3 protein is CASSLLYKRYEQYF. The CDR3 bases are TGTGCCAGCAGTTTATTGTACAAACGCTACGAGCAGTACTTC.

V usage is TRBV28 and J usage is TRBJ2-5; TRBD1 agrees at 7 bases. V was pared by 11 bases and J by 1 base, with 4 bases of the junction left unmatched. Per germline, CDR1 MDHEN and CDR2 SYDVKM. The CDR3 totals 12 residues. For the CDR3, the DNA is TGTGCCGTACAGGGGCTCCAAGAGACCCAGTACTTC. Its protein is CAVQGLQETQYF. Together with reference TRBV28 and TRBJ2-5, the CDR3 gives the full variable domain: DVKVTQSSRYLVKRTGEKVFLECVQDMDHENMFWYRQDPGLGLRLIYFSYDVKMKEKGDIPEGYSVSREKKERFSLILESASTNQTSMYLCAVQGLQETQYFGPGTRLLVL.

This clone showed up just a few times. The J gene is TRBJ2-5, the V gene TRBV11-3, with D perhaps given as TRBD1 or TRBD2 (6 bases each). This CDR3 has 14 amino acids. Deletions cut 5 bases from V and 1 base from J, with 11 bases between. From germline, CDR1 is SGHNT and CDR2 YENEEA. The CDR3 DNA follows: TGTGCCAGCAGCCAAGGGGGGTCCCAAGAGACCCAGTACTTC. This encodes CASSQGGSQETQYF.

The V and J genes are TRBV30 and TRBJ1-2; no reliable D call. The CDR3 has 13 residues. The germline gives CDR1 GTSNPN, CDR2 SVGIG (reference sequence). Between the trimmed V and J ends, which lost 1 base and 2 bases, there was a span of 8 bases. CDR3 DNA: TGTGCCTGGAGTGACAGCCTAAACTATGGCTACACCTTC. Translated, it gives CAWSDSLNYGYTF.